One sample yielded the 20 T cell receptor beta chains listed below, sequenced in a study of blood T cell repertoires in COVID-19. Repertoires were generated with immunoSEQ multiplex PCR, while TCRdb's copy carries only in-frame clones and drops some. The sample carries 390,000 or so clones, roughly 90% recorded once. Sequencing used peripheral blood. These receptor sequences come from a woman younger than 45 with COVID-19, enrolled during active disease.

J is TRBJ1-5 and V is TRBV28; the match to TRBD1 covers 7 bases. This CDR3 is built from 14 residues. The V and J ends lost 6 bases and 0 bases, in that order; junction bases with no gene match: 2. The germline V gene encodes CDR1 MDHEN and CDR2 SYDVKM. Here the CDR3 DNA reads TGTGCCAGCAGCGAGGGGGCTAGCAATCAGCCCCAGCATTTT. Translating it yields CASSEGASNQPQHF.

This chain joins TRBV4-1 and TRBJ2-6; 8 positions match TRBD1. The CDR3 is made up of 19 amino acids. From germline, CDR1 is MGHRA and CDR2 YSYEKL. With V trimmed by 1 base and J by 3 bases, 11 bases remained unmatched. CDR3 sequence: CASSQVETGAHHGANVLTF. CDR3 DNA: TGCGCCAGCAGCCAAGTAGAGACAGGGGCCCATCATGGGGCCAACGTCCTGACTTTC.

The V call is TRBV10-1, the J call TRBJ2-3; D not resolved. Trimming cost V 0 bases and J 0 bases, with 7 bases left between them. The CDR3 extends over 15 amino acids. Germline values: CDR1 WNHNN, CDR2 SYGVQD (reference sequence). CDR3 loop: CASSESAASTDTQYF. Written as DNA, the CDR3 is TGCGCCAGCAGTGAGTCGGCAGCGAGCACAGATACGCAGTATTTT.

This clone was seen only a few times. The rearrangement uses TRBV30 and TRBJ2-3; TRBD1 aligns across 9 bases. V gave up 0 bases and J gave up 6 bases; unmatched junction bases: 10. The CDR3 is made up of 16 amino acids. Germline CDR1 is GTSNPN and CDR2 is SVGIG (reference sequence). CDR3 protein: CAWSVRGQGLWDTQYF. The CDR3 DNA follows: TGTGCCTGGAGTGTTAGAGGACAGGGGTTGTGGGATACGCAGTATTTT.

The chain has TRBV28 and TRBJ2-7; 9 nucleotides match TRBD1. The junction had 9 bases not matched to a gene; V was cut back by 5 bases and J by 4 bases. CDR1 and CDR2 from the germline V gene are MDHEN and SYDVKM. The CDR3 extends over 15 amino acids. The CDR3 DNA reads TGTGCCAGCAGTCCCCGGACAGGGGTTGGGTACGAGCAGTACTTC. It is translated as CASSPRTGVGYEQYF.

The J gene is TRBJ2-7, the V gene TRBV28, with 7 positions matching TRBD1. This CDR3 has 14 amino acids. V gave up 9 bases and J gave up 3 bases; unmatched junction bases: 11. Germline CDR1 MDHEN, CDR2 SYDVKM. Written as DNA, the CDR3 is TGTGCCAGGAGAACAGGGGTAGTAGGCTACGAGCAGTACTTC. This codes for CARRTGVVGYEQYF.

The V and J genes are TRBV6-2 or TRBV6-3 and TRBJ2-7, with D perhaps matching TRBD2 (6 bases). The CDR3 covers 13 residues. V dropped 2 bases and J dropped 6 bases, with 11 bases sitting between them. The germline gives CDR1 MNHEY, CDR2 SVGEGT. The CDR3 here is CASSYRRVGEQYV. The CDR3 nucleotides are TGTGCCAGCAGTTACCGGAGGGTTGGCGAGCAGTACGTC.

The rearrangement links TRBV7-2 to TRBJ2-1; 10 bases are shared with TRBD2. CDR3 size: 16 residues. V lost 1 base and J lost 3; bases outside the gene matches: 3. The V gene's germline CDR1 is SGHTA and CDR2 FQGNSA. The CDR3 here is CASSLGGLAVYNEQFF. DNA of the CDR3: TGTGCCAGCAGCTTAGGCGGACTAGCGGTCTACAATGAGCAGTTCTTC.

This chain connects TRBV7-6 to TRBJ2-3; TRBD2 matches 8 bases. Germline CDR1 and CDR2: SGHVS and FNYEAQ. This CDR3 has 15 residues. The V and J ends lost 3 bases and 5 bases, in that order; junction bases with no gene match: 7. The CDR3 DNA reads as TGTGCCAGCAGCTTGGGGCCGGGGGGGATAGATACGCAGTATTTT. Translation gives CASSLGPGGIDTQYF.

This chain connects TRBV7-8 to TRBJ2-7; TRBD1 is a possible D gene (5 bases). Trimming cost V 6 bases and J 2 bases, with 11 bases left between them. CDR1 SGHVS and CDR2 FQNEAQ come from the germline V gene. The CDR3 spans 13 residues. The DNA of the CDR3 is TGTGCCAGCAGTTTTCGACAGACCTACGAGCAGTACGTC. This codes for CASSFRQTYEQYV.

The genes are TRBV28 and TRBJ1-2; D gene uncertain. Per germline, CDR1 MDHEN and CDR2 SYDVKM. V was trimmed by 11 bases and J by 0 bases, leaving 7 bases between them. CDR3 length equals 11 residues. CDR3 DNA: TGTGCCGAGGGATCTAACTATGGCTACACCTTC. It yields the protein CAEGSNYGYTF.

The chain links TRBV30 to TRBJ1-6; D not certain. The germline V gene has CDR1 GTSNPN and CDR2 SVGIG (reference sequence). V shed 5 bases and J shed 0 bases, with 14 bases lying between them. This CDR3 spans 16 amino acids. CDR3 sequence: CAWLDPGSSYNSPLHF. CDR3 DNA: TGTGCCTGGCTCGACCCGGGGAGCTCCTATAATTCACCCCTCCACTTT.

V is TRBV28 and J is TRBJ1-5; D is unresolved. From germline, CDR1 is MDHEN and CDR2 SYDVKM. This CDR3 comprises 14 residues. V lost 7 bases and J lost 1, with 11 bases in between. The CDR3 region has the DNA TGTGCCAGCAAGCCCGGGGTAAGCAATCAGCCCCAGCATTTT. The encoded protein is CASKPGVSNQPQHF.

This chain uses TRBV5-1 with TRBJ2-1, with 13 bases fitting TRBD2. Germline CDR1 is SGHRS and CDR2 is YFSETQ. V lost 0 bases, J lost 7 bases, and 25 bases stayed unmatched. This CDR3 region has 23 residues. This chain's CDR3 is CASSLVVPPGKGLAGAQLNEQFF. In DNA, the CDR3 is TGCGCCAGCAGCTTGGTGGTCCCTCCAGGGAAAGGACTAGCGGGGGCCCAACTAAATGAGCAGTTCTTC.

This sequence joins TRBV4-1 and TRBJ1-6, with a possible D match to TRBD1 (6 bases). This CDR3 is built from 16 residues. CDR1 MGHRA and CDR2 YSYEKL come from the germline V gene. The ends were cut back, 0 bases at V and 8 bases at J, with 14 bases in the middle. The CDR3 sequence is CASSQDLGALDSPLHF. The CDR3 coding sequence is TGCGCCAGCAGCCAAGATTTGGGGGCGCTGGATTCACCCCTCCACTTT.

The gene calls are TRBV3-1 (or the pseudogene TRBV3-2) and TRBJ2-2; D gene uncertain. The CDR3 loop spans 17 amino acids. Germline values: CDR1 LGHDT, CDR2 YNNKEL (reference sequence). V lost 1 base to trimming and J lost 1 base, with 13 bases between them. The CDR3 nucleotides are TGTGCCAGCAGCCAAGGCTTACAGACATTGAACACCGGGGAGCTGTTTTTT. Translating it yields CASSQGLQTLNTGELFF.

This chain joins TRBV5-6 and TRBJ2-3; no definite D call. Germline CDR1 is SGHDT and CDR2 is YYEEEE. CDR3 length: 13 residues. Deletions cut 4 bases from V and 4 bases from J, with 10 bases between. The chain's CDR3 is CASSPVSADTQYF. The CDR3 DNA follows: TGTGCCAGCAGCCCAGTAAGCGCAGATACGCAGTATTTT. Based on the CDR3 plus reference TRBV5-6 and TRBJ2-3, the full variable domain is DAGVTQSPTHLIKTRGQQVTLRCSPKSGHDTVSWYQQALGQGPQFIFQYYEEEERQRGNFPDRFSGHQFPNYSSELNVNALLLGDSALYLCASSPVSADTQYFGPGTRLTVL.

This clone was observed once. This chain joins TRBV5-4 and TRBJ1-5; perhaps TRBD1 as D (6 bases). The CDR3 has 16 residues. The germline V gene encodes CDR1 SGHNT and CDR2 YYREEE (reference sequence). Trimming took off 4 bases at V and 2 bases at J, with 16 bases between the two ends. The CDR3 bases are TGTGCCAGCAGCCCCACGGACAGCGTGGGCAATCAGCCCCAGCATTTT. Translating gives CASSPTDSVGNQPQHF.

The chain is built from TRBV10-1 and TRBJ2-5, with D uncertain. Germline values: CDR1 WNHNN, CDR2 SYGVQD (reference sequence). V dropped 11 bases and J dropped 3 bases, with 19 bases sitting between them. The CDR3 consists of 14 residues. The CDR3 sequence is CAATAWPVKETQYF. CDR3 sequence (DNA): TGCGCCGCCACCGCATGGCCAGTAAAAGAGACCCAGTACTTC.

This rearrangement joins TRBV3-1 (or the pseudogene TRBV3-2) to TRBJ1-6; D gene ambiguous. V gave up 0 bases and J gave up 12 bases, with 6 bases separating them. There are 12 residues in the CDR3. CDR1 is LGHDT, CDR2 YNNKEL, per germline (reference sequence). CDR3 nucleotides: TGTGCCAGCAGCCAAGATTGGAGACCCCTCCACTTT. Its translation: CASSQDWRPLHF.